These 18 T cell receptor beta chains were sequenced from one sample in a study of cytomegalovirus exposure and HLA in healthy donors. Both 60 Vbeta primers and 13 Jbeta primers went into the PCR. Profiled with immunoSEQ multiplex PCR; TCRdb holds only in-frame clones, not every one. The sample contains 90,000 to 120,000 clones, more than 70% of which appear only once. Sequencing input: PBMCs. These receptors originate from a man between 18 and 35 years old in good health and CMV-seronegative.

The V and J genes are TRBV19 and TRBJ1-2; 8 bases line up with TRBD1. Per germline, CDR1 LNHDA and CDR2 SQIVND (reference sequence). V was clipped by 8 bases and J by 6 bases; unmatched bases: 5. The CDR3 covers 12 residues. Here the CDR3 DNA reads TGTGCCAGTGTAGGACAGGGACATGGCTACACCTTC. It translates to CASVGQGHGYTF.

V gene TRBV25-1 combines with J gene TRBJ1-5; D is undetermined. Per the germline V gene, CDR1 is MGHDK and CDR2 is SYGVNS. The V end lost 5 bases, the J end lost 3 bases, and 11 bases lay between the germline ends. This CDR3 has 14 amino acids. In DNA, the CDR3 is TGTGCCAGCAGTAAGATCGGGGACAATCAGCCCCAGCATTTT. Translation: CASSKIGDNQPQHF.

The chain employs TRBV5-6 and TRBJ2-5, with 10 bases aligning to TRBD1. Germline CDR1 SGHDT, CDR2 YYEEEE. The ends lost 4 bases at V and 3 bases at J; junction bases unmatched: 6. This CDR3 has 15 residues. CDR3 loop: CASSGTGTGEETQYF. Written as DNA, the CDR3 is TGTGCCAGCAGCGGAACCGGGACAGGGGAAGAGACCCAGTACTTC.

Turning to this clone: In this CDR3 the conserved last residue, phenylalanine or tryptophan, is missing, so a read error is likely. V and J are TRBV6-6 and TRBJ1-2; 10 nucleotides line up with TRBD1. CDR1 and CDR2 from the germline V gene are MNHNY and SVGAGI (reference sequence). This CDR3 is built from 16 residues. V dropped 6 bases and J dropped 0; count of bases not matched to a gene: 7. CDR3 coding DNA: TGTGCCAGCAGCACCGGGACAGGGGCACCTAACTATGGCTACACCCTC. Residues: CASSTGTGAPNYGYTL.

The chain carries TRBV28 and TRBJ1-1; D gene uncertain. The CDR3 runs to 11 residues. Germline V gene lookup returns CDR1 MDHEN and CDR2 SYDVKM. With 5 bases removed from V and 8 bases from J, the gap between germline ends came to 9 bases. The chain's CDR3 is CASSRQCEAFF. Written as DNA, the CDR3 is TGTGCCAGCAGTCGCCAGTGCGAAGCTTTCTTT.

The chain has TRBV6-5 and TRBJ2-5, with TRBD1 matching over 7 bases. The CDR3 length is 15 residues. V dropped 5 bases and J dropped 1; count of bases not matched to a gene: 7. The germline gives CDR1 MNHEY, CDR2 SVGAGI. The CDR3 loop reads CASSLAGGPQETQYF. Written as DNA, the CDR3 is TGTGCCAGCAGTCTTGCAGGGGGACCCCAAGAGACCCAGTACTTC.

The chain couples TRBV29-1 to TRBJ1-2; 9 bases line up with TRBD1. The CDR3 length is 12 residues. CDR1 is SQVTM, CDR2 ANQGSEA, per germline. J lost 5 bases, V lost 7 bases, and 5 bases had no gene match. Written as DNA, the CDR3 is TGCAGCGCCATGACAGGGGGGTATGGCTACACCTTC. This encodes CSAMTGGYGYTF.

The chain employs TRBV7-2 and TRBJ2-5; the D is unclear. This CDR3 region has 11 residues. Germline CDR1 SGHTA, CDR2 FQGNSA. V lost 3 bases to trimming and J lost 4 bases, with 3 bases between them. The CDR3 spells CASSFLETQYF. DNA for the CDR3: TGTGCCAGCAGCTTCCTAGAGACCCAGTACTTC.

The gene calls are TRBV9 and TRBJ1-1, with a weak D call TRBD1 (6 bases). The germline CDR1 and CDR2 sequences are SGDLS and YYNGEE. This CDR3 region has 15 residues. Trimming cost V 4 bases and J 0 bases, with 13 bases left between them. The CDR3 sequence is CASSPHRDMNTEAFF. The CDR3 coding sequence is TGTGCCAGCAGCCCGCACAGGGATATGAACACTGAAGCTTTCTTT.

This clone was recorded only once. The chain couples TRBV27 to TRBJ1-5; D may be TRBD1 (6 bases). CDR1 MNHEY and CDR2 SMNVEV come from the germline V gene (reference sequence). Trimming removed 2 bases from V and 1 base from J, with 6 bases in between. The CDR3 covers 14 residues. The DNA of the CDR3 is TGTGCCAGCAGTTTAGGGGGCAGCAATCAGCCCCAGCATTTT. This gives the protein CASSLGGSNQPQHF.

This clone was seen a handful of times. J is TRBJ1-4 and V is TRBV5-1; 8 nucleotides agree with TRBD1. V lost 4 bases and J lost 4; bases outside the gene matches: 9. The CDR3 loop spans 16 amino acids. Per germline, CDR1 SGHRS and CDR2 YFSETQ. CDR3: CASSPQGALGNEKLFF. The CDR3 DNA is TGCGCCAGCAGCCCCCAGGGGGCGCTTGGTAATGAAAAACTGTTTTTT. Full variable domain (rest looked up from reference TRBV5-1 and TRBJ1-4): KAGVTQTPRYLIKTRGQQVTLSCSPISGHRSVSWYQQTPGQGLQFLFEYFSETQRNKGNFPGRFSGRQFSNSRSEMNVSTLELGDSALYLCASSPQGALGNEKLFFGSGTQLSVL.

This chain connects TRBV6-4 to TRBJ2-5; 12 nucleotides line up with TRBD2. V dropped 11 bases and J dropped 5; count of bases not matched to a gene: 6. CDR3 length: 13 amino acids. Germline assignment: CDR1 MRHNA and CDR2 SNTAGT. CDR3 in DNA: TGTGCCGGCCAAACTAGCGGGGGGGAGACCCAGTACTTC. Residues: CAGQTSGGETQYF.

This chain joins TRBV6-1 and TRBJ2-2; no definite D call. CDR1 is MNHNS and CDR2 is SASEGT in the germline V gene. V shed 7 bases and J shed 4 bases, with 10 bases lying between them. There are 13 residues in the CDR3. The CDR3 sequence is CASIPVRTGELFF. The CDR3 DNA follows: TGTGCCAGCATCCCGGTCCGCACCGGGGAGCTGTTTTTT.

This chain joins TRBV6-1 and TRBJ1-2, with D perhaps matching TRBD1 (5 bases). The CDR3 covers 15 residues. Trimming removed 2 bases from V and 2 bases from J, with 12 bases in between. CDR1 is MNHNS, CDR2 SASEGT, per germline. CDR3 coding DNA: TGTGCCAGCAGTGAACCCATTGACAGCAACTATGGCTACACCTTC. Protein sequence: CASSEPIDSNYGYTF.

In its sample, this clone was seen a few times. This sequence joins TRBV5-1 and TRBJ1-1, with TRBD1 matching over 8 bases. CDR3 length: 15 residues. The V segment lost 0 bases and the J segment 3 bases; nucleotides outside the gene matches: 4. CDR1 and CDR2 (germline): SGHRS, YFSETQ. CDR3 sequence reads: CASSLVAGGYTEAFF. CDR3 bases: TGCGCCAGCAGCTTGGTTGCAGGGGGCTACACTGAAGCTTTCTTT. Combining the CDR3 with reference TRBV5-1 and TRBJ1-1 gives the whole variable domain KAGVTQTPRYLIKTRGQQVTLSCSPISGHRSVSWYQQTPGQGLQFLFEYFSETQRNKGNFPGRFSGRQFSNSRSEMNVSTLELGDSALYLCASSLVAGGYTEAFFGQGTRLTVV.

The chain has TRBV6-5 and TRBJ1-1; 11 positions agree with TRBD1. Per the germline V gene, CDR1 is MNHEY and CDR2 is SVGAGI. V lost 4 bases, J lost 4 bases, and 5 bases stayed unmatched. CDR3 length equals 15 residues. CDR3 in amino acids: CASSSGDRGVTEAFF. In nucleotides, the CDR3 is TGTGCCAGCAGTTCCGGGGACAGGGGGGTCACTGAAGCTTTCTTT.

The V gene is TRBV12-1, the J gene TRBJ2-1; the table's D gene call, TRBD1, was not cross checked with the DNA. TRBV12-1 is recorded as a pseudogene. There are 15 residues in the CDR3. CDR3 region: CASSTRDREGPGEFF. The CDR3 coding sequence is TGTGCCAGCAGCACGCGGGACAGGGAAGGCCCAGGGGAGTTCTTC.

V and J are TRBV5-1 and TRBJ2-5; 10 nucleotides agree with TRBD1. With V trimmed by 4 bases and J by 11 bases, 11 bases remained unmatched. This CDR3 has 14 residues. CDR1 and CDR2 from the germline V gene are SGHRS and YFSETQ. CDR3 coding DNA: TGCGCCAGCAGCACCTGGGACAGGGGCGAGGAGCAGTACTTC. Residues: CASSTWDRGEEQYF.